The 21 T cell receptor beta chains in this list originate from one sample, sequenced in a study of T cells expressing NK-cell markers. TCRdb processed the 5' RACE reads again and assigns one entry to each CDR3 protein, with no DNA. This repertoire includes about 150,000 distinct CDR3 sequences. Sequenced input: blood T cells: a sorted CD56 or NKG2C T cell subset, CD4+ or CD8+ T cells, or bulk PBMC T cells (not recorded which). The receptors shown here come from a woman between 50 and 59 years old in good health.

The chain is built from TRBV20-1 and TRBJ2-4; the TCRdb D gene call, TRBD2, has no DNA to confirm it. Germline V gene sequence: CDR1 DFQATT, CDR2 SNEGSKA (reference sequence). The CDR3 covers 18 residues. CDR3 sequence: CSARDSFGLAGGPNIQYF.

The chain combines TRBV7-9 with TRBJ2-2; TCRdb calls TRBD1, which cannot be checked without DNA. The length of the CDR3 is 16 residues. Germline-derived CDR1 and CDR2 are SEHNR and FQNEAQ (reference sequence). The CDR3 loop is CASSPRGGAHVGELFF.

The chain carries TRBV19 and TRBJ2-1; the D gene TCRdb calls, TRBD1, cannot be checked with no DNA. The CDR3 length is 16 residues. The germline V gene has CDR1 LNHDA and CDR2 SQIVND (reference sequence). CDR3 residues: CASSIMAGTDYNEQFF. Together with reference TRBV19 and TRBJ2-1, the CDR3 gives the full variable domain: DGGITQSPKYLFRKEGQNVTLSCEQNLNHDAMYWYRQDPGQGLRLIYYSQIVNDFQKGDIAEGYSVSREKKESFPLTVTSAQKNPTAFYLCASSIMAGTDYNEQFFGPGTRLTVL.

The chain links TRBV7-6 to TRBJ2-3; the TCRdb call, TRBD2, lacks DNA for checking. The length of the CDR3 is 15 residues. CDR1 and CDR2 (germline): SGHVS, FNYEAQ. CDR3 in amino acids: CASSLAAGGVDTQYF. Drawing the rest from reference TRBV7-6 and TRBJ2-3, the complete variable domain is GAGVSQSPRYKVTKRGQDVALRCDPISGHVSLYWYRQALGQGPEFLTYFNYEAQQDKSGLPNDRFSAERPEGSISTLTIQRTEQRDSAMYRCASSLAAGGVDTQYFGPGTRLTVL.

The chain carries TRBV21-1 and TRBJ2-7; TCRdb's assignment of TRBD2 cannot be checked, as there is no DNA. TRBV21-1 is a listed pseudogene. The CDR3 sequence is 14 residues long. The CDR3 sequence: CASRRTSDPYEQYF.

This chain connects TRBV12-5 to TRBJ2-3; without DNA, the TCRdb call of TRBD2 cannot be checked. The CDR3 loop spans 14 amino acids. CDR1 is LGHNT and CDR2 is FRNRAP in the germline V gene. The CDR3 loop reads CASGLAGGPDTQYF. Filled out from reference TRBV12-5 and TRBJ2-3, the complete variable domain reads DARVTQTPRHKVTEMGQEVTMRCQPILGHNTVFWYRQTMMQGLELLAYFRNRAPLDDSGMPKDRFSAEMPDATLATLKIQPSEPRDSAVYFCASGLAGGPDTQYFGPGTRLTVL.

J is TRBJ2-5 and V is TRBV12-3 or TRBV12-4; as DNA is missing, the TRBD2 call by TCRdb cannot be tested. There are 15 residues in the CDR3. CDR3 sequence reads: CASSFVAGLQETQYF.

This chain links TRBV20-1 with TRBJ2-3. The CDR3 length is 14 residues. Germline V lookup: CDR1 DFQATT, CDR2 SNEGSKA (reference sequence). The CDR3 region is CSARDRIGTDTQYF.

This chain uses TRBV11-2 with TRBJ2-1; TCRdb selects TRBD2, and the lack of DNA leaves this call unchecked. Per the germline V gene, CDR1 is SGHAT and CDR2 is FQNNGV. The CDR3 runs to 15 residues. The CDR3 sequence: CASSPSGGEYNEQFF. The variable domain in full, completed from reference TRBV11-2 and TRBJ2-1, reads EAGVAQSPRYKIIEKRQSVAFWCNPISGHATLYWYQQILGQGPKLLIQFQNNGVVDDSQLPKDRFSAERLKGVDSTLKIQPAKLEDSAVYLCASSPSGGEYNEQFFGPGTRLTVL.

The CDR3 sequence is CASSPQGKETQYF. The rearrangement joins TRBV7-9 to TRBJ2-5; checking the TCRdb D call of TRBD1 is not possible without DNA. Germline CDR1 reads SEHNR; CDR2 reads FQNEAQ (reference sequence). The CDR3 extends over 13 amino acids.

The chain is built from TRBV20-1 and TRBJ1-5; absent DNA, TCRdb's TRBD1 call cannot be checked. The germline CDR1 and CDR2 sequences are DFQATT and SNEGSKA (reference sequence). The CDR3 extends over 14 amino acids. The CDR3 region is CSAKTTDGDQPQHF.

The chain carries TRBV9 and TRBJ2-1; there is no DNA to check the TCRdb D call of TRBD1. Germline V gene lookup returns CDR1 SGDLS and CDR2 YYNGEE. There are 14 residues in the CDR3. CDR3 sequence reads: CASSVRGSPNEQFF.

V gene TRBV15 combines with J gene TRBJ2-5. Per the germline V gene, CDR1 is LNHNV and CDR2 is YYDKDF (reference sequence). The CDR3 covers 12 residues. The CDR3 loop reads CATSDSKETQYF.

The chain is built from TRBV4-1 and TRBJ1-2; as DNA is missing, the TRBD1 call by TCRdb cannot be tested. This CDR3 is built from 15 residues. The germline V gene encodes CDR1 MGHRA and CDR2 YSYEKL. The chain's CDR3 is CASSQDAGERYGYTF.

V is TRBV6-6 and J is TRBJ1-1. Germline-derived CDR1 and CDR2 are MNHNY and SVGAGI (reference sequence). The CDR3 spans 11 residues. CDR3 sequence reads: CASSRHTEAFF.

This chain links TRBV7-9 with TRBJ1-2. This CDR3 has 12 amino acids. The V gene's germline CDR1 is SEHNR and CDR2 FQNEAQ (reference sequence). CDR3 residues: CASSFGGGGYTF.

The chain links TRBV20-1 to TRBJ2-3; TCRdb names TRBD1, which stays unverified in the absence of DNA. The CDR3 extends over 14 amino acids. Germline V CDR1 and CDR2: DFQATT, SNEGSKA (reference sequence). The CDR3 loop reads CSASGQELVYTQYF.

The V and J genes are TRBV9 and TRBJ2-7; there is no DNA to check the TCRdb D call of TRBD1. The CDR3 is 15 residues long. CDR1 and CDR2 (germline): SGDLS, YYNGEE. The CDR3 loop reads CASSVVGTGGYEQYF.

This chain links TRBV14 with TRBJ2-5; no DNA is available, so the TRBD2 call from TCRdb remains unchecked. The germline CDR1 and CDR2 sequences are SGHDN and FVKESK. This CDR3 has 17 residues. CDR3 protein: CASSPRRTGTSQETQYF.

The chain combines TRBV27 with TRBJ2-3; no DNA is available, so the TRBD1 call from TCRdb remains unchecked. The CDR3 covers 19 residues. In germline, CDR1 is MNHEY, CDR2 SMNVEV (reference sequence). CDR3: CASSLSVVETGALADTQYF.

The chain couples TRBV5-1 to TRBJ2-2; checking the TCRdb D call of TRBD2 is not possible without DNA. Germline V gene lookup returns CDR1 SGHRS and CDR2 YFSETQ. This CDR3 is built from 17 residues. CDR3 amino acids: CASSLLEAGPYTGELFF.